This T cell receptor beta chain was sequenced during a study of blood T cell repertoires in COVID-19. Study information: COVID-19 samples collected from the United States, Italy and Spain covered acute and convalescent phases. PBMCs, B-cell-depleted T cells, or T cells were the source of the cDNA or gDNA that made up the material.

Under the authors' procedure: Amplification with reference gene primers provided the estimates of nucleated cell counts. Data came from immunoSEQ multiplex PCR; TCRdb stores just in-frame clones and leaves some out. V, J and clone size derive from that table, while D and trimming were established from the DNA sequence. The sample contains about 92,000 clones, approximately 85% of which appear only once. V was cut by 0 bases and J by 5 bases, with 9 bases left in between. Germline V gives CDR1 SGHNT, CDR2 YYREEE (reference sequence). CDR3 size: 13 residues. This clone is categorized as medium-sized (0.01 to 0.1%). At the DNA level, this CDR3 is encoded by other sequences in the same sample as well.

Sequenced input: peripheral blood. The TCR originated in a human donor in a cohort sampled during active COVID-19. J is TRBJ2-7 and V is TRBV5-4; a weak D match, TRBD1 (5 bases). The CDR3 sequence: CASSLGGRDEQYF. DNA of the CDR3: TGTGCCAGCAGCTTGGGGGGCCGGGACGAGCAGTACTTC.